This T cell receptor (beta chain) was captured by sequencing in a study of Graves' ophthalmopathy and Graves' hyperthyroidism (dated 2018 in TCRdb). Notes on the research overall: A patient counted as having stable hyperthyroidism if there was no progression to ophthalmopathy within 18 months of follow-up. TCR beta repertoire signatures were used to distinguish Graves' ophthalmopathy from Graves' hyperthyroidism and to predict progression to ophthalmopathy. In about 6 hyperthyroidism patients, T-cell repertoires of thyroid tissue and blood were compared. To explore V-J signatures distinguishing ophthalmopathy from hyperthyroidism, a discovery set of around 97 patients (roughly 44 ophthalmopathy, 57 stable hyperthyroidism) was enrolled. In total, 135 blood samples were TCR-sequenced: 40 to 45 ophthalmopathy, approximately 75 hyperthyroidism and around 17 hyperthyroidism-to-ophthalmopathy patients. For independent validation, a separate cohort was made up of some 18 hyperthyroidism patients plus 17 patients who later progressed from hyperthyroidism to ophthalmopathy. Once sampling was done, hyperthyroidism patients were given methimazole at a starting dose of 30 mg daily, while ophthalmopathy patients were given high-dose intravenous methylprednisolone. What the work shows at the level of the full study, not this receptor alone: Sample size was not predetermined statistically, and investigators were not blinded to group allocation. In validation, the model predicted ophthalmopathy progression with about 64% sensitivity and roughly 72% specificity; more than ten predicted patients were CT-confirmed with GO in a median of about 6.2 months. Most of the expanded thyroid clonotypes with a frequency above 0.001 were also detected in blood, and it was suggested that the thyroid immune response may be reflected by blood repertoires. Ophthalmopathy was separated from stable hyperthyroidism by the 13-signature model with 85% to 90% sensitivity and roughly 82% specificity in cross-validation and with 80%/75% in the test set.

For repertoire sequencing, TCR beta CDR3 regions were amplified from RNA transcripts. The first round of RT-PCR was done with HTBI primers and the Qiagen OneStep RT-PCR kit, and was followed by a second round of multiplex PCR, then size selection and purification. Sequencing of the libraries was carried out on an Illumina HiSeq2000 in paired-end mode with 100 bp reads. The original pipeline was this. SOAPnuke was used to process the reads, throwing out any read that had adapters, had uncalled bases, had a mean Phred below 15, or lacked an exact constant-primer or identifier match. High-quality paired reads were merged with COPE v1.2.5. Each unique nucleotide sequence was defined as a clonotype, and clonotypes were aligned to IMGT TRB V, D and J references with MiTCR v1.1. The analysis was limited to V-J combinations with a frequency above 0.0001, which together covered over 98% of repertoires. For each V-J combination, a TCR clonal expansion and chaos score was defined as the ratio of F50 clonal expansion to chaos observed in the TCRdist matrix. Features were reduced by Welch's t-statistics and random forest to around 13 V-J combinations, which fed a naive Bayes classifier. The similarity between thyroid and blood repertoires was quantified using the Morisita-Horn index. TCRdb reprocessing: public reads trimmed at Q25 with fastp, clones called with MiXCR, in-frame beta chains kept. Each CDR3 protein gets just one entry, which takes the most common genes and DNA from the rows behind it. It is TCRdb's table, rather than the study itself, that gives the V and J calls and clone size. Present in this sample are about 590,000 distinct CDR3 sequences, less than 40% of which were seen just once. The ten largest account for 4% to 5% of the sample.

This clonotype was found many times. No cognate antigen has been identified for it. No clone much larger than this one lies a single base away; base qualities are absent. The CDR1 and CDR2 encoded by the germline V gene are MNHEY and SVGAGI. A distance of 8 bases separates the germline ends of V and J, which lose 2 bases and 4 bases respectively. From cysteine to phenylalanine, the CDR3 is 13 amino acids long. The sequence is cut down to CDR3 DNA, 39 bases in frame from base 1. The hyperthyroidism patients were 18 to 65 years old and newly diagnosed, with a disease duration of less than 2 months. Patients with other autoimmune diseases, uncontrolled infections, pregnancy or lactation were excluded from the study. Clinical symptoms, serum thyroxine, TRAb, thyroid ultrasound and orbital computed tomography formed the basis of the diagnosis. Total RNA was extracted using Trizol reagent, and RNA quality was checked on an Agilent 2100 Bioanalyzer.

Sequencing was performed on peripheral blood or thyroid tissue (not recorded which). Here the chain combines TRBV6-5 and TRBJ1-1; the D gene cannot be named for sure. The clonotype originates from an adult man with Graves' hyperthyroidism. The nucleotides are TGTGCCAGCAGTTACATTCTGGCCACTGAAGCTTTCTTT. The encoded protein is CASSYILATEAFF.